Listed here are 15 T cell receptor beta chains from one sample, sequenced in a study of T cell repertoires in cytomegalovirus infection (dated by TCRdb to the late 2010s). TCRdb shows the sequencer as Illumina HiSeq 1500. TCRdb trimmed public reads at Q25 via fastp, called clones via MiXCR and kept in-frame beta chains. Here each entry gathers all rows of one CDR3 protein and keeps the most common genes and DNA. The sample table contains 350,000 to 450,000 distinct CDR3 sequences; only one count was recorded for 15% to 20% of them. Around 9.3% of the sample lies in the top ten. Sequencing input: PBMCs. These receptors originate from a human donor in good health (CMV status not recorded). Some clones in this sample may be carry-over from other donors' samples.

This clonotype appeared once. The CDR3 DNA reads as TGTGCCAGCAGCCCGGACAGGATGGAAGGCTACACCTTC. Protein: CASSPDRMEGYTF. The chain links TRBV5-6 to TRBJ1-2, with 7 bases identical to TRBD1. This CDR3 spans 13 amino acids. Unmatched junction bases numbered 8, after V lost 4 bases and J lost 8 bases. Per germline, CDR1 SGHDT and CDR2 YYEEEE. Filled out from reference TRBV5-6 and TRBJ1-2, the complete variable domain reads DAGVTQSPTHLIKTRGQQVTLRCSPKSGHDTVSWYQQALGQGPQFIFQYYEEEERQRGNFPDRFSGHQFPNYSSELNVNALLLGDSALYLCASSPDRMEGYTFGSGTRLTVV.

The chain carries TRBV12-3 or TRBV12-4 and TRBJ2-1; the D gene could be TRBD1 or TRBD2 (5 bases each). Between the trimmed V and J ends, which lost 4 bases and 1 base, there was a span of 14 bases. CDR3 length: 16 residues. The CDR3 sequence: CASSSGTKSSYNEQFF. CDR3 nucleotides: TGTGCCAGCAGTTCCGGGACCAAGTCTTCCTACAATGAGCAGTTCTTC.

The gene calls are TRBV5-1 and TRBJ1-1; 8 nucleotides match TRBD1. The germline CDR1 and CDR2 sequences are SGHRS and YFSETQ. The trim removed 2 bases at V and 2 bases at J, leaving 5 bases unmatched. The CDR3 sequence is 15 residues long. Here the CDR3 reads CASSLTGGRNTEAFF. The CDR3 DNA reads as TGCGCCAGCAGCTTAACAGGGGGTCGAAACACTGAAGCTTTCTTT.

This chain links TRBV5-1 with TRBJ1-1, with 7 bases matching TRBD1. There are 12 residues in the CDR3. The V and J ends lost 2 bases and 7 bases, in that order; junction bases with no gene match: 2. Germline lookup yields CDR1 SGHRS and CDR2 YFSETQ. As DNA, the CDR3 is TGCGCCAGCAGCTTCGGGACAGATGAAGCTTTCTTT. Its protein product is CASSFGTDEAFF. Complete variable domain (other parts from reference TRBV5-1 and TRBJ1-1): KAGVTQTPRYLIKTRGQQVTLSCSPISGHRSVSWYQQTPGQGLQFLFEYFSETQRNKGNFPGRFSGRQFSNSRSEMNVSTLELGDSALYLCASSFGTDEAFFGQGTRLTVV.

This sequence joins TRBV7-6 and TRBJ2-7; D is ambiguous. The V end was cut by 8 bases, the J end by 2 bases, with 10 bases between. The CDR3 totals 12 residues. Per the germline V gene, CDR1 is SGHVS and CDR2 is FNYEAQ. CDR3 nucleotides: TGTGCCAGCCAAGACCAGCCCTACGAGCAGTACTTC. It is translated as CASQDQPYEQYF.

This clonotype was detected many times. V is TRBV7-9 and J is TRBJ2-3; no clear D gene. Between the trimmed V and J ends, which lost 4 bases and 6 bases, there was a span of 23 bases. The germline V gene encodes CDR1 SEHNR and CDR2 FQNEAQ (reference sequence). The CDR3 loop spans 17 amino acids. The CDR3 DNA reads TGTGCCAGCAGCTACCCCACACGGGCTCAACTCAGGGATACGCAGTATTTT. It codes for CASSYPTRAQLRDTQYF.

This clonotype was seen repeatedly, ten times or more. The V call is TRBV4-1, the J call TRBJ1-5, with D possibly being TRBD1 (5 bases). Germline V CDR1 and CDR2: MGHRA, YSYEKL. Trimming took 1 base from V and 4 from J, leaving 11 bases between them. The CDR3 sequence is 15 residues long. The CDR3 nucleotides are TGCGCCAGCAGCCAAGTAGCATCAGGGAATCAGCCCCAGCATTTT. Translating gives CASSQVASGNQPQHF.

Points on this clonotype: A much more abundant neighbour one base away suggests this may be a read error. The chain uses TRBV6-8 and TRBJ2-1; 9 bases fit TRBD2. Per the germline V gene, CDR1 is MNHGY and CDR2 is SAAAGT. The CDR3 has 16 residues. The DNA for the CDR3 is TGTGCCAGCAATTACAGCGGCGGGAGGGGGCGGAGTGAGCAGTTCTTC. Its translation is CASNYSGGRGRSEQFF.

The chain has TRBV29-1 and TRBJ2-3; 9 nucleotides agree with TRBD2. This CDR3 region has 13 residues. Germline V CDR1 and CDR2: SQVTM, ANQGSEA. Trimming cost V 5 bases and J 8 bases; bases outside gene matches: 8. The CDR3 DNA follows: TGCAGCGTTCCGGGACTAGCAGGCGCTACGCAGTATTTT. Translated, it gives CSVPGLAGATQYF.

This clonotype occurred many times. V and J are TRBV7-2 and TRBJ2-1; D ambiguous. The germline V gene has CDR1 SGHTA and CDR2 FQGNSA. The CDR3 is 14 residues long. V dropped 1 base and J dropped 7 bases, with 11 bases sitting between them. CDR3 region: CASSLGPRWNEQFF. In DNA, the CDR3 is TGTGCCAGCAGCTTAGGACCGAGGTGGAATGAGCAGTTCTTC.

The sample holds many counts of this clonotype. The rearrangement links TRBV7-2 to TRBJ2-3, with 7 bases that match TRBD2. With V trimmed by 2 bases and J by 5 bases, 10 bases remained unmatched. This CDR3 region has 16 residues. Per the germline V gene, CDR1 is SGHTA and CDR2 is FQGNSA. CDR3 in amino acids: CASSLIGGRSGDTQYF. The CDR3 bases are TGTGCCAGCAGCTTAATCGGCGGGAGATCTGGAGATACGCAGTATTTT.

This clonotype was recorded many times. The chain's CDR3 is CASSLGGANTDTQYF. CDR3 DNA: TGTGCCAGCAGCTTGGGTGGGGCTAACACAGATACGCAGTATTTT. The J gene is TRBJ2-3, the V gene TRBV5-8; perhaps TRBD1 as D (5 bases). This CDR3 is 15 amino acids long. CDR1 and CDR2 from the germline V gene are SGHTS and YDEGEE. Trimming stripped 0 bases from V and 2 bases from J, with 10 bases between.

This sequence joins TRBV6-6 and TRBJ1-5; D not resolved. Trimming took 5 bases from V and 4 from J, leaving 18 bases between them. The CDR3 extends over 16 amino acids. In germline, CDR1 is MNHNY, CDR2 SVGAGI (reference sequence). The CDR3 nucleotides read TGTGCCAGCAGTGTTTGGGCGACAATAACGAATCAGCCCCAGCATTTT. Protein product: CASSVWATITNQPQHF.

The chain is built from TRBV18 and TRBJ2-3; 7 positions agree with TRBD2. This CDR3 contains 16 residues. CDR1 is KGHSH and CDR2 is LQKENI in the germline V gene. V lost 6 bases, J lost 1 base, and 10 bases stayed unmatched. The CDR3 DNA follows: TGTGCCAGCTCGTCCACCCCGGGACTACGCACAGATACGCAGTATTTT. Its protein is CASSSTPGLRTDTQYF.

This clonotype turned up a few times. The chain couples TRBV12-3 or TRBV12-4 to TRBJ1-1; D not resolved. The CDR3 has 14 amino acids. Trimming removed 3 bases from V and 7 bases from J, with 15 bases in between. The CDR3: CASSFWSAVNEAFF. The CDR3 coding sequence is TGTGCCAGCAGTTTTTGGTCGGCAGTCAATGAAGCTTTCTTT.